The 3 T cell receptor beta chains presented below share a single source sample, sequenced in a study of blood T cell repertoires in COVID-19. TCRdb keeps only in-frame clones here, not all; method: immunoSEQ multiplex PCR. The sample lists over 50,000 clones; 65% to 90% were seen once. The sequenced sample was peripheral blood. These receptors were collected from a human donor in a cohort sampled during active COVID-19.

V and J are TRBV28 and TRBJ2-2; TRBD2 aligns across 10 bases. J was trimmed by 4 bases and V by 10 bases; bases with no gene match: 12. The CDR3 has 16 amino acids. CDR1 and CDR2 (germline): MDHEN, SYDVKM. The chain's CDR3 is CATRPAGGPGTGELFF. The CDR3 DNA reads as TGTGCCACCCGCCCAGCGGGAGGGCCGGGCACCGGGGAGCTGTTTTTT.

The chain joins TRBV6-2 or TRBV6-3 to TRBJ2-7, with 14 bases lining up with TRBD2. The CDR3 spans 15 residues. Looked up from germline, CDR1 is MNHEY and CDR2 is SVGEGT. After removal of 6 bases from V and 3 bases from J, the junction contained 4 bases not matched to a gene. The CDR3 region has the DNA TGTGCCAGCAGCCCGGGACTAGCGGGAGTCTACGAGCAGTACTTC. This translates into CASSPGLAGVYEQYF.

V and J are TRBV6-5 and TRBJ2-7; 7 nucleotides line up with TRBD1. Germline lookup yields CDR1 MNHEY and CDR2 SVGAGI. V lost 2 bases, J lost 7 bases, and 8 bases stayed unmatched. The CDR3 runs to 14 residues. CDR3 loop: CASSYRGPLMEQYF. The CDR3 nucleotides read TGTGCCAGCAGTTACAGGGGGCCCTTGATGGAGCAGTACTTC.